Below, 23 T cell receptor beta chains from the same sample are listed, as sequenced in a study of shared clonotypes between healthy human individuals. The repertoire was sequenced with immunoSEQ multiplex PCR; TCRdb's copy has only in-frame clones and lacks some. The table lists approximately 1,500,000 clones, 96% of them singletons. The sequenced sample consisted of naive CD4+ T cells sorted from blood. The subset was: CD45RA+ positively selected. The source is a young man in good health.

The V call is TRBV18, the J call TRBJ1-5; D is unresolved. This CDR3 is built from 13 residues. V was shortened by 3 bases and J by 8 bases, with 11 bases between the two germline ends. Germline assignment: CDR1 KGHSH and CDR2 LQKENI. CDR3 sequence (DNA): TGTGCCAGCTCACCCGACGAAATTGAGCCCCAGCATTTT. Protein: CASSPDEIEPQHF.

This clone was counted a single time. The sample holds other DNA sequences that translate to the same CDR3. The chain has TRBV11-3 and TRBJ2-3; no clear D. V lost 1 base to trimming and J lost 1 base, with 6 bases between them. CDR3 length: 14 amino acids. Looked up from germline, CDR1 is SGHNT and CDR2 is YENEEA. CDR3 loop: CASSLGAGTDTQYF. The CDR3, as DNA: TGTGCCAGCAGCTTAGGTGCGGGCACAGATACGCAGTATTTT.

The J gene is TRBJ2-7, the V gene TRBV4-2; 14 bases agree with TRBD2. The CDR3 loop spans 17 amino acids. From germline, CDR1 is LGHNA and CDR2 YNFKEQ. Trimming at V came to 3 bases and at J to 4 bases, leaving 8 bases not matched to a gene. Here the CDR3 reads CASSQAKGTSGSYEQYF. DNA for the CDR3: TGTGCCAGCAGCCAGGCGAAGGGGACTAGCGGGAGTTACGAGCAGTACTTC.

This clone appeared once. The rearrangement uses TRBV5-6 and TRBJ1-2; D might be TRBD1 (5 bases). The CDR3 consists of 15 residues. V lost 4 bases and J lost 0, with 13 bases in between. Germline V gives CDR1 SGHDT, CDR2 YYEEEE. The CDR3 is CASSRRDGPNYGYTF. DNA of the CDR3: TGTGCCAGCAGCAGGAGGGACGGTCCTAACTATGGCTACACCTTC.

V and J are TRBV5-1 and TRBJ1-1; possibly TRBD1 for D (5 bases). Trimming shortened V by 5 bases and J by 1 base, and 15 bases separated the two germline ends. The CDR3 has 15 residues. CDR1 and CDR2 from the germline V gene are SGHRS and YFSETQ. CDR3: CASSPMRGGNTEAFF. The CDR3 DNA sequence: TGCGCCAGCAGTCCGATGAGGGGCGGGAACACTGAAGCTTTCTTT. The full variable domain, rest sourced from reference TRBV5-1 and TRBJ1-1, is KAGVTQTPRYLIKTRGQQVTLSCSPISGHRSVSWYQQTPGQGLQFLFEYFSETQRNKGNFPGRFSGRQFSNSRSEMNVSTLELGDSALYLCASSPMRGGNTEAFFGQGTRLTVV.

The CDR3: CASSLTGTANTEAFF. The CDR3 DNA follows: TGCGCCAGCAGCTTGACAGGGACGGCGAACACTGAAGCTTTCTTT. J is TRBJ1-1 and V is TRBV5-1; TRBD1 is a possible D gene (6 bases). The CDR3 totals 15 residues. Germline lookup yields CDR1 SGHRS and CDR2 YFSETQ. The V end lost 1 base, the J end lost 1 base, and 11 bases lay between the germline ends.

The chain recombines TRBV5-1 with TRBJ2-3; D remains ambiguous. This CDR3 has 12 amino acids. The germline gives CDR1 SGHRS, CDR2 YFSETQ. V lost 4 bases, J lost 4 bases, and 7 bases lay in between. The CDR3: CASSRTSDTQYF. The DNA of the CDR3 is TGCGCCAGCAGCCGGACGTCAGATACGCAGTATTTT.

CDR3 nucleotide sequence: TGTGCCAGCAGCCGTCTTCCCGGGACAGGGTTTCGGCACTCTGAAGCTTTCTTT. It translates to CASSRLPGTGFRHSEAFF. V usage is TRBV7-9 and J usage is TRBJ1-1; TRBD1 agrees at 9 bases. Germline lookup yields CDR1 SEHNR and CDR2 FQNEAQ (reference sequence). This CDR3 is 18 amino acids long. Losses at the gene ends were 5 bases for V and 6 bases for J; bases not matched to a gene: 19.

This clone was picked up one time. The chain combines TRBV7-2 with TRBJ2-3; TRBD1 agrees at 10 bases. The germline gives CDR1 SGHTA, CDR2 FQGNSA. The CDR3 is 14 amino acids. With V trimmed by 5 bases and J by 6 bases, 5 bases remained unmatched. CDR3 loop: CASSPDRGSDTQYF. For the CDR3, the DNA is TGTGCCAGCAGCCCGGACAGGGGGTCGGATACGCAGTATTTT.

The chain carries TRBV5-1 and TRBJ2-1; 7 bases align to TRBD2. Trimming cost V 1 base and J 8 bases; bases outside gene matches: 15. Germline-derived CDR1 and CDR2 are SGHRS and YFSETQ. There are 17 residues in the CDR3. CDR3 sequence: CASSLNPPQRDNDEQFF. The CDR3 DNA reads TGCGCCAGCAGCTTGAACCCCCCCCAGCGGGATAATGATGAGCAGTTCTTC.

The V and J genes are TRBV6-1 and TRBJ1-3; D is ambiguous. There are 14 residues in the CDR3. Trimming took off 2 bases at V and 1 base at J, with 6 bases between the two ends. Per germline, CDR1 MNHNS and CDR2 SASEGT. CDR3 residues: CASSEPYSGNTIYF. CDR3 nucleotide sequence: TGTGCCAGCAGTGAACCTTATTCTGGAAACACCATATATTTT.

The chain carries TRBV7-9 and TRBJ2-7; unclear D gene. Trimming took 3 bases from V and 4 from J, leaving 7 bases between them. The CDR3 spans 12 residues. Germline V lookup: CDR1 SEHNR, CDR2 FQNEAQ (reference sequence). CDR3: CASSLSEYEQYF. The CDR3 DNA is TGTGCCAGCAGCTTGTCAGAATACGAGCAGTACTTC.

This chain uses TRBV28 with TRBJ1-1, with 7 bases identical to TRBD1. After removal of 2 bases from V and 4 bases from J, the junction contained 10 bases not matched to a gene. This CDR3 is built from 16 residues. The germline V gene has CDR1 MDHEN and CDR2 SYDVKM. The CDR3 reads CASSLADREEGTEAFF. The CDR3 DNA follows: TGTGCCAGCAGTTTAGCCGACAGGGAAGAGGGCACTGAAGCTTTCTTT.

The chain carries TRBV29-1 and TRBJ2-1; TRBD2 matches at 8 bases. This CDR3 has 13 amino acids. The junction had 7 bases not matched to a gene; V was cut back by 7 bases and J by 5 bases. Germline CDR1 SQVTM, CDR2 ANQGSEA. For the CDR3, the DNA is TGCAGCGCGGGACTAGTAGTAGACAATGAGCAGTTCTTC. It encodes CSAGLVVDNEQFF.

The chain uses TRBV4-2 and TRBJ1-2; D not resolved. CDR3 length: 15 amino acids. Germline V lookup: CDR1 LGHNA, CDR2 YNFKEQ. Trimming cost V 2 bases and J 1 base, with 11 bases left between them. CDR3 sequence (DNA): TGTGCCAGCAGCCAACAAGATAAAGTTAACTATGGCTACACCTTC. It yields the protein CASSQQDKVNYGYTF.

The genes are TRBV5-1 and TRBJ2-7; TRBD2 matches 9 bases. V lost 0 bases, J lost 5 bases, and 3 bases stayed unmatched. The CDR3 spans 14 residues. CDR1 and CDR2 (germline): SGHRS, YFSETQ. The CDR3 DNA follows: TGCGCCAGCAGCTTGGTTAGCGGGAGAAACGAGCAGTACTTC. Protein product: CASSLVSGRNEQYF.

The CDR3 nucleotides are TGTGCCAGCAGCCCCCTCACTGCGGGCGGCGAGCAGTACTTC. Translation: CASSPLTAGGEQYF. The chain uses TRBV7-2 and TRBJ2-7, with D possibly being TRBD2 (5 bases). Germline loops: CDR1 SGHTA, CDR2 FQGNSA. Trimming pared 5 bases from V and 6 bases from J, leaving 17 bases between. This CDR3 contains 14 residues.

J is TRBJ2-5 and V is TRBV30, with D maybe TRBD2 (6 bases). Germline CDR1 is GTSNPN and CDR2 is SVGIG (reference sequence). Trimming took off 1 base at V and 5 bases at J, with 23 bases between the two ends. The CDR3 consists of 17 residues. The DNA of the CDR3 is TGTGCCTGGAGTGCCTTAGCTGGTCTAGCGAGGTCGGAGACCCAGTACTTC. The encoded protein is CAWSALAGLARSETQYF.

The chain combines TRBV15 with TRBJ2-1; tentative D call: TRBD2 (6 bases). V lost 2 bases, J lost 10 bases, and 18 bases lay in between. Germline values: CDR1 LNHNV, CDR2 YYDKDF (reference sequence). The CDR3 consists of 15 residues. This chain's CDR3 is CATSRTPGTALEQFF. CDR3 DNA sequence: TGTGCCACCAGCAGAACTCCCGGGACTGCCTTGGAGCAGTTCTTC.

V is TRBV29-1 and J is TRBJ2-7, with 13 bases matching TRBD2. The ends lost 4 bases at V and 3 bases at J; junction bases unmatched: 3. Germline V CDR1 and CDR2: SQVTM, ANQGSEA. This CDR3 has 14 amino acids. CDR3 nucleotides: TGCAGCGTTGGACTAGCGGGAGGTGGCTACGAGCAGTACTTC. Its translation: CSVGLAGGGYEQYF.

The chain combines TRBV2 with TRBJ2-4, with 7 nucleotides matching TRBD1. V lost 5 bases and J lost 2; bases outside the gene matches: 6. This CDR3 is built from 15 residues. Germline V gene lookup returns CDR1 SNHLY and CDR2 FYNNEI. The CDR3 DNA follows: TGTGCCAGCAGTCGGGGACAGTTCCCCAAAAACATTCAGTACTTC. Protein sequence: CASSRGQFPKNIQYF.

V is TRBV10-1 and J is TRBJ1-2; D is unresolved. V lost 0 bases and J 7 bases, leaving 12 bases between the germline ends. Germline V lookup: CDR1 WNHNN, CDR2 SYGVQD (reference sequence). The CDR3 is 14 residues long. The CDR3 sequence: CASSESATLGGYTF. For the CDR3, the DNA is TGCGCCAGCAGTGAGTCTGCAACACTCGGTGGCTACACCTTC.

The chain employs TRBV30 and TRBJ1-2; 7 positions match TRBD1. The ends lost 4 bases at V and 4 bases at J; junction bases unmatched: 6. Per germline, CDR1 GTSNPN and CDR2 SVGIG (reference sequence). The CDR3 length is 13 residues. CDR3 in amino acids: CAWKMQGVYGYTF. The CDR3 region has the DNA TGTGCCTGGAAAATGCAGGGGGTCTATGGCTACACCTTC.